The 32 T cell receptor beta chains presented below share a single source sample, sequenced in a study of human T cells and chemical hapten exposure. TCRdb reanalysed the RACE reads using MiXCR and keeps one entry per CDR3 protein. This table has 370,000 or so distinct CDR3 sequences, more than 4.5% appearing once. Specified time point: patch test 1, 2 weeks after DPC sensitization. Sample treatment: therapeutic diphenylcyclopropenone sensitization with weekly scalp DPC. The specimen comprised whole blood, sampled in connection with sensitization to the hapten diphenylcyclopropenone (DPC). These receptors originate from a woman in her fifties or sixties with alopecia areata. Some clones in this sample may be carry-over from other donors' samples.

The chain has TRBV11-2 and TRBJ2-5, with D uncertain. CDR1 SGHAT and CDR2 FQNNGV come from the germline V gene. This CDR3 region has 16 residues. V was pared by 3 bases and J by 4 bases, with 18 bases between. In nucleotides, the CDR3 is TGTGCCAGCAGCTTCATGGAGTTCTTCCCCGGAGAGACCCAGTACTTC. Translating it yields CASSFMEFFPGETQYF. Supplemented by reference TRBV11-2 and TRBJ2-5, the full variable domain reads EAGVAQSPRYKIIEKRQSVAFWCNPISGHATLYWYQQILGQGPKLLIQFQNNGVVDDSQLPKDRFSAERLKGVDSTLKIQPAKLEDSAVYLCASSFMEFFPGETQYFGPGTRLLVL.

This clonotype showed up many times. This chain connects TRBV5-1 to TRBJ2-3, with 8 bases fitting TRBD1. Germline assignment: CDR1 SGHRS and CDR2 YFSETQ. The length of the CDR3 is 13 residues. J was trimmed by 6 bases and V by 3 bases; bases with no gene match: 3. The CDR3 spells CASSSQGGDTQYF. The DNA of the CDR3 is TGCGCCAGCAGCTCACAGGGGGGCGATACGCAGTATTTT.

This clonotype has more than one count but fewer than ten. The V gene is TRBV20-1, the J gene TRBJ2-7, with D possibly TRBD2 on 6 matching bases. Deletions cut 6 bases from V and 1 base from J, with 13 bases between. Germline V gene lookup returns CDR1 DFQATT and CDR2 SNEGSKA (reference sequence). This CDR3 comprises 13 residues. The CDR3 region has the DNA TGCAGTGCAAACAAGGACTATTCCTACGAGCAGTACTTC. Its translation: CSANKDYSYEQYF.

This clonotype was detected only a few times. J is TRBJ1-4 and V is TRBV6-4, with 7 bases matching TRBD1. V lost 4 bases, J lost 7 bases, and 15 bases stayed unmatched. CDR1 is MRHNA, CDR2 SNTAGT, per germline. The CDR3 totals 17 residues. The CDR3 sequence is CASSGTIEGALFEKLFF. CDR3 bases: TGTGCCAGCAGTGGCACTATCGAGGGGGCGCTTTTTGAAAAACTGTTTTTT.

The table lists this clonotype with many counts. V gene TRBV2 combines with J gene TRBJ1-1; possibly TRBD1 for D (5 bases). The CDR3 is 13 residues long. Trimming took 1 base from V and 5 from J, leaving 8 bases between them. Germline CDR1 is SNHLY and CDR2 is FYNNEI. The CDR3 reads CASSEGRGTEAFF. For the CDR3, the DNA is TGTGCCAGCAGTGAAGGGAGGGGAACTGAAGCTTTCTTT.

This clonotype was seen repeatedly, ten times or more. This chain connects TRBV7-2 to TRBJ2-1; D unresolved. The CDR3 contains 14 residues. From germline, CDR1 is SGHTA and CDR2 FQGNSA. With 3 bases removed from V and 1 base from J, the gap between germline ends came to 7 bases. Here the CDR3 reads CASSFVGSYNEQFF. CDR3 bases: TGTGCCAGCAGCTTCGTTGGATCCTACAATGAGCAGTTCTTC. The variable domain in full, with the rest retrieved from reference TRBV7-2 and TRBJ2-1, is GAGVSQSPSNKVTEKGKDVELRCDPISGHTALYWYRQSLGQGLEFLIYFQGNSAPDKSGLPSDRFSAERTGGSVSTLTIQRTQQEDSAVYLCASSFVGSYNEQFFGPGTRLTVL.

The genes are TRBV5-4 and TRBJ1-2; 7 bases are a match to TRBD1. The length of the CDR3 is 14 residues. Trimming at V came to 1 base and at J to 5 bases, leaving 5 bases not matched to a gene. Per germline, CDR1 SGHNT and CDR2 YYREEE (reference sequence). CDR3 residues: CASSLRTGQYGYTF. CDR3 nucleotides: TGTGCCAGCAGCTTGCGGACAGGTCAATATGGCTACACCTTC.

This clonotype came up a few times. The J gene is TRBJ1-1, the V gene TRBV7-9, with a possible D match to TRBD1 (5 bases). The CDR3 has 15 amino acids. Germline assignment: CDR1 SEHNR and CDR2 FQNEAQ (reference sequence). Trimming cost V 6 bases and J 5 bases, with 19 bases left between them. CDR3 bases: TGTGCCAGCAGGGGACCGTCTGTCGGGGAGACTGAAGCTTTCTTT. Its protein is CASRGPSVGETEAFF.

This clonotype was counted at least ten times. J is TRBJ1-1 and V is TRBV4-2; D unclear. V lost 0 bases, J lost 0 bases, and 8 bases lay in between. Germline V lookup: CDR1 LGHNA, CDR2 YNFKEQ. There are 15 residues in the CDR3. The CDR3 is CASSQEVSLNTEAFF. In DNA, the CDR3 is TGTGCCAGCAGCCAAGAGGTCAGTTTGAACACTGAAGCTTTCTTT.

The J gene is TRBJ1-2, the V gene TRBV29-1; 11 bases are a match to TRBD1. V shed 3 bases, J shed 4 bases, and the junction held 13 bases outside the gene matches. This CDR3 spans 17 amino acids. CDR1 is SQVTM, CDR2 ANQGSEA, per germline. CDR3 DNA sequence: TGCAGCGTTGAGGCGGAGGGGAGGGACAGGGGGACCTATGGCTACACCTTC. It yields the protein CSVEAEGRDRGTYGYTF.

Concerning this clonotype: This clone may be a read error of a much larger clone one base away. CDR3 DNA sequence: TGTGCCAGCAGTTTATGGTGGACAGGGGGCGTCAGCGGGAGCTACAATGAGCAGTTCTTC. The encoded protein is CASSLWWTGGVSGSYNEQFF. The rearrangement links TRBV27 to TRBJ2-1, with TRBD1 matching over 11 bases. Trimming took 1 base from V and 3 from J; bases not matched to a gene: 14. Germline assignment: CDR1 MNHEY and CDR2 SMNVEV (reference sequence). The CDR3 runs 20 residues.

This clonotype occurred a few times. V and J are TRBV27 and TRBJ2-2; D ambiguous. The CDR3 runs 13 residues. Germline assignment: CDR1 MNHEY and CDR2 SMNVEV (reference sequence). V lost 8 bases and J 4 bases, leaving 11 bases between the germline ends. This CDR3 is CASGLPLTGELFF. Here the CDR3 DNA reads TGTGCCAGCGGCCTCCCCCTCACCGGGGAGCTGTTTTTT.

V gene TRBV7-6 combines with J gene TRBJ2-2, with no clear D. This CDR3 spans 14 amino acids. Germline CDR1 is SGHVS and CDR2 is FNYEAQ. The V end was cut by 3 bases, the J end by 1 base, with 6 bases between. The CDR3 here is CASSLNQNTGELFF. The CDR3 bases are TGTGCCAGCAGCTTGAACCAGAACACCGGGGAGCTGTTTTTT.

With respect to this clonotype: It is likely a read error: a sequence one base away is far more abundant. Here the CDR3 omits its conserved ending phenylalanine or tryptophan, so a read error is the likely source. This chain joins TRBV12-3 or TRBV12-4 and TRBJ2-3, with D possibly being TRBD2 (5 bases). The CDR3 has 12 amino acids. V lost 5 bases and J lost 6, with 9 bases in between. CDR3 bases: TGTGCCAGCAGTCACCCGGGGGATACGCAGTATCTT. Translated: CASSHPGDTQYL.

This clonotype showed up many times. V and J are TRBV20-1 and TRBJ2-2, with D possibly TRBD1 on 5 matching bases. Trimming removed 0 bases from V and 6 bases from J, with 11 bases in between. The CDR3 extends over 14 amino acids. Germline CDR1 reads DFQATT; CDR2 reads SNEGSKA (reference sequence). CDR3 DNA sequence: TGCAGTGCTAGAGAGGGGCCGAGATCCGGGGAGCTGTTTTTT. Its protein is CSAREGPRSGELFF.

This clonotype was detected only a few times. The chain carries TRBV29-1 and TRBJ2-3; possibly TRBD2 for D (5 bases). This CDR3 is 12 amino acids long. The germline gives CDR1 SQVTM, CDR2 ANQGSEA. CDR3 nucleotides: TGCACCCCTGGGAGTGAAGGTGATACGCAGTATTTT. It encodes CTPGSEGDTQYF.

Many counts were recorded for this clonotype. The chain employs TRBV10-3 and TRBJ1-1, with a tentative D call TRBD1 (5 bases). Germline V gene sequence: CDR1 ENHRY, CDR2 SYGVKD. CDR3 length: 13 residues. V was trimmed by 7 bases and J by 5 bases, leaving 14 bases between them. As DNA, the CDR3 is TGTGCCATCACCCATGCGGGGGAAACTGAAGCTTTCTTT. Amino acid sequence: CAITHAGETEAFF.

This clonotype was seen repeatedly, ten times or more. The chain couples TRBV20-1 to TRBJ2-1; D gene ambiguous. CDR3 size: 10 residues. Germline V CDR1 and CDR2: DFQATT, SNEGSKA (reference sequence). Trimming shortened V by 5 bases and J by 6 bases, and 5 bases separated the two germline ends. CDR3 nucleotide sequence: TGCAGTGCTGTCGTCAATGAGCAGTTCTTC. This sequence encodes CSAVVNEQFF.

This clonotype occurred many times. The rearrangement joins TRBV5-1 to TRBJ2-1; 7 bases fit TRBD1. This CDR3 has 13 amino acids. The J segment lost 9 bases and the V segment lost 4 bases, leaving 7 bases of the junction unmatched. Germline assignment: CDR1 SGHRS and CDR2 YFSETQ. The CDR3 reads CASSHWTGAEQFF. The CDR3 bases are TGCGCCAGCAGCCACTGGACAGGCGCTGAGCAGTTCTTC.

The rearrangement joins TRBV7-2 to TRBJ2-6; D assignment may be TRBD1 or TRBD2 (5 bases each). In germline, CDR1 is SGHTA, CDR2 FQGNSA. The CDR3 length is 15 residues. V dropped 3 bases and J dropped 4 bases, with 10 bases sitting between them. In DNA, the CDR3 is TGTGCCAGCAGCTTCGACGGGGCAGGGGCCAACGTCCTGACTTTC. Translated, it gives CASSFDGAGANVLTF.

The chain has TRBV30 and TRBJ1-3; TRBD1 is a possible D gene (5 bases). V was pared by 6 bases and J by 0 bases, with 6 bases between. This CDR3 comprises 12 residues. Germline V gives CDR1 GTSNPN, CDR2 SVGIG (reference sequence). The CDR3, as DNA: TGTGCCTGTGGGGGCTCTGGAAACACCATATATTTT. As protein: CACGGSGNTIYF. The whole variable domain, remainder taken from reference TRBV30 and TRBJ1-3, is SQTIHQWPATLVQPVGSPLSLECTVEGTSNPNLYWYRQAAGRGLQLLFYSVGIGQISSEVPQNLSASRPQDRQFILSSKKLLLSDSGFYLCACGGSGNTIYFGEGSWLTVV.

This clonotype was found many times. The rearrangement joins TRBV5-6 to TRBJ2-2, with a possible D match to TRBD1 (5 bases). There are 15 residues in the CDR3. The V end lost 4 bases, the J end lost 1 base, and 11 bases lay between the germline ends. Germline V lookup: CDR1 SGHDT, CDR2 YYEEEE. CDR3 bases: TGTGCCAGCAGCCCCCTTGGACAGAACACCGGGGAGCTGTTTTTT. Amino acid sequence: CASSPLGQNTGELFF.

This clonotype was counted ten times or more. V usage is TRBV6-6 and J usage is TRBJ1-6; D gene uncertain. The ends were cut back, 5 bases at V and 13 bases at J, with 18 bases in the middle. Germline-derived CDR1 and CDR2 are MNHNY and SVGAGI (reference sequence). The CDR3 is 14 residues long. The CDR3 spells CASSPLESAGPLHF. The CDR3 region has the DNA TGTGCCAGCAGTCCTCTAGAGAGCGCGGGTCCCCTCCACTTT.

This clonotype appeared many times. This rearrangement joins TRBV28 to TRBJ2-7; TRBD2 matches at 7 bases. The CDR3 is 15 residues long. The V gene end was trimmed by 1 base and the J gene end by 4 bases; junction bases not matched to a gene: 7. Germline V gives CDR1 MDHEN, CDR2 SYDVKM. CDR3: CASSLYLAANYEQYF. CDR3 sequence (DNA): TGTGCCAGCAGTTTATACCTAGCGGCCAATTACGAGCAGTACTTC. The whole variable domain, filled in from reference TRBV28 and TRBJ2-7, reads DVKVTQSSRYLVKRTGEKVFLECVQDMDHENMFWYRQDPGLGLRLIYFSYDVKMKEKGDIPEGYSVSREKKERFSLILESASTNQTSMYLCASSLYLAANYEQYFGPGTRLTVT.

This clonotype has only a few counts. The genes are TRBV20-1 and TRBJ2-5; D might be TRBD1 or TRBD2, each matching 5 bases. Germline V gene data show CDR1 as DFQATT and CDR2 as SNEGSKA (reference sequence). The V gene lost 1 base and the J gene lost 7 bases, with 10 bases spanning the gap. This CDR3 has 12 residues. The CDR3 protein is CSARVGERTQYF. The CDR3 DNA follows: TGCAGTGCTAGAGTGGGGGAGAGGACCCAGTACTTC.

Only a few counts were recorded for this clonotype. V usage is TRBV6-6 and J usage is TRBJ1-2; 7 nucleotides align to TRBD1. V lost 7 bases and J lost 4; bases outside the gene matches: 18. The CDR3 is 17 residues long. The germline gives CDR1 MNHNY, CDR2 SVGAGI (reference sequence). CDR3 sequence: CASTTPVEQGGSYGYTF. The CDR3 DNA reads as TGTGCCAGCACTACACCCGTCGAGCAGGGGGGCTCCTATGGCTACACCTTC.

This clonotype was detected ten times or more. The chain combines TRBV5-6 with TRBJ1-1, with D possibly TRBD1 on 5 matching bases. The CDR3 has 16 amino acids. Germline lookup yields CDR1 SGHDT and CDR2 YYEEEE. V gave up 0 bases and J gave up 0 bases, with 12 bases separating them. The CDR3 spells CASSLGSGQMNTEAFF. DNA for the CDR3: TGTGCCAGCAGCTTGGGGTCAGGGCAGATGAACACTGAAGCTTTCTTT.

For the CDR3, the DNA is TGTGCCAGCAGCTCGGCCCGGAGGGGGAATGAGCAGTTCTTC. This sequence encodes CASSSARRGNEQFF. The chain uses TRBV7-8 and TRBJ2-1; TRBD1 or TRBD2 may be the D gene (6 bases each). The CDR3 consists of 14 residues. Germline V gene sequence: CDR1 SGHVS, CDR2 FQNEAQ. The V end lost 4 bases, the J end lost 7 bases, and 14 bases lay between the germline ends.

This clonotype was counted between two and nine times. The V call is TRBV6-2 or TRBV6-3, the J call TRBJ1-1; TRBD1 is a possible D gene (5 bases). This CDR3 spans 15 amino acids. V shed 10 bases and J shed 0 bases, with 18 bases lying between them. The germline V gene encodes CDR1 MNHEY and CDR2 SVGEGT. The CDR3 DNA follows: TGTGCCACTCCATTCGGGACGGGGTTGAACACTGAAGCTTTCTTT. This translates into CATPFGTGLNTEAFF.

The genes are TRBV20-1 and TRBJ1-2, with a tentative D call TRBD1 (5 bases). CDR3 size: 13 residues. Trimming shortened V by 5 bases and J by 6 bases, and 16 bases separated the two germline ends. Germline V CDR1 and CDR2: DFQATT, SNEGSKA (reference sequence). The CDR3 here is CSAGLDNPDGYTF. The CDR3 DNA sequence: TGCAGTGCTGGACTGGACAACCCGGATGGCTACACCTTC.

The CDR3 coding sequence is TGTGCCAGCAGCCCCCGGGTGTTAGCGGGGGCCCAAGAGACCCAGTACTTC. Protein product: CASSPRVLAGAQETQYF. The rearrangement uses TRBV7-9 and TRBJ2-5, with 9 bases lining up with TRBD2. Germline CDR1 reads SEHNR; CDR2 reads FQNEAQ (reference sequence). There are 17 residues in the CDR3. J lost 1 base, V lost 5 bases, and 11 bases had no gene match. The entire variable domain, with the rest obtained from reference TRBV7-9 and TRBJ2-5, is as follows: DTGVSQNPRHKITKRGQNVTFRCDPISEHNRLYWYRQTLGQGPEFLTYFQNEAQLEKSRLLSDRFSAERPKGSFSTLEIQRTEQGDSAMYLCASSPRVLAGAQETQYFGPGTRLLVL.

This clonotype was found many times. V usage is TRBV14 and J usage is TRBJ1-2, with D hard to call. Trimming left V 1 base short and J 7 bases short, with 7 bases between. This CDR3 is 12 amino acids long. Germline V gives CDR1 SGHDN, CDR2 FVKESK. The CDR3 DNA reads as TGTGCCAGCAGCCAAGGACGAAGTGGCTACACCTTC. Translated: CASSQGRSGYTF.